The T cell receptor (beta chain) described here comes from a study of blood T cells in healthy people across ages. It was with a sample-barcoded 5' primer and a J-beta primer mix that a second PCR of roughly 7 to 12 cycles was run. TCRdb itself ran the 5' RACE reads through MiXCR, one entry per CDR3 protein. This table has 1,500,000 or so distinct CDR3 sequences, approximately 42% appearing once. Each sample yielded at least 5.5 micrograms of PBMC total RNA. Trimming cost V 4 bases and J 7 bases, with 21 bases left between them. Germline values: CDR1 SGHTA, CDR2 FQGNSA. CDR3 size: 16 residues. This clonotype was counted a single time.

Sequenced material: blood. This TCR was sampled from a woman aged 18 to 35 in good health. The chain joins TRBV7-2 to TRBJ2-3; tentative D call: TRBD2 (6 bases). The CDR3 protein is CASSSTGVKDRNTQYF. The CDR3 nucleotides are TGTGCCAGCAGCTCTACGGGAGTGAAAGACCGCAATACGCAGTATTTT.